These T cell receptor beta chains were read from a single sample in a study of Graves' ophthalmopathy and Graves' hyperthyroidism. MiXCR, applied by TCRdb to the multiplex PCR reads, yields one record per CDR3 protein. The sample lists hundreds of thousands of distinct CDR3 sequences; 22% were seen once. The sequencing input was peripheral blood. These receptors all stem from a woman aged 18-29 years with stable Graves' hyperthyroidism. Some clones in this sample may be carry-over from other donors' samples. Both conserved end residues are part of each CDR3. Each record gives: CDR3 protein, CDR3 DNA, D gene, V gene, J gene, clone size. The D gene is left open where the match is weak. Some rows have no size entry. The others give once, few or many, or a class for an expanded clone.

cdr3_aa: CASSVGRHGYTF
cdr3_nt: TGTGCCAGCAGTGTGGGGAGGCATGGCTACACCTTC
d_call: NA
v_call: TRBV6-4
j_call: TRBJ1-2
clone_size: few

cdr3_aa: CASSSRINTGELFF
cdr3_nt: TGTGCCAGCAGCTCCCGTATCAACACCGGGGAGCTGTTTTTT
d_call: NA
v_call: TRBV11-3
j_call: TRBJ2-2
clone_size: NA

cdr3_aa: CASSHSGDSYEQYF
cdr3_nt: TGTGCCAGCAGTCACTCGGGGGACTCCTACGAGCAGTACTTC
d_call: NA
v_call: TRBV6-2/TRBV6-3
j_call: TRBJ2-7
clone_size: many

cdr3_aa: CASSARDTTQHF
cdr3_nt: TGTGCCAGCAGTGCCCGGGACACGACCCAGCATTTT
d_call: NA
v_call: TRBV6-1
j_call: TRBJ1-5
clone_size: many

cdr3_aa: CASSPLTSTLTQYF
cdr3_nt: TGTGCCAGCAGCCCCTTGACTAGCACTCTCACCCAGTACTTC
d_call: TRBD2
v_call: TRBV11-2
j_call: TRBJ2-5
clone_size: few

cdr3_aa: CASFSTGETQYF
cdr3_nt: TGTGCCAGCTTCTCCACAGGGGAGACCCAGTACTTC
d_call: NA
v_call: TRBV11-2
j_call: TRBJ2-5
clone_size: many

cdr3_aa: CASSLSWQGATNTEAFF
cdr3_nt: TGCGCCAGCAGCTTGAGTTGGCAGGGGGCGACGAACACTGAAGCTTTCTTT
d_call: TRBD1
v_call: TRBV5-1
j_call: TRBJ1-1
clone_size: many

cdr3_aa: CASSADRDGEQYF
cdr3_nt: TGTGCCAGCAGTGCGGACAGGGACGGCGAGCAGTACTTC
d_call: TRBD1
v_call: TRBV2
j_call: TRBJ2-7
clone_size: many

cdr3_aa: CASSSVTSGRQETQYF
cdr3_nt: TGTGCCAGTAGTAGTGTGACTAGCGGCCGCCAAGAGACCCAGTACTTC
d_call: TRBD2
v_call: TRBV19
j_call: TRBJ2-5
clone_size: many

cdr3_aa: CASSQTSGSYEQYF
cdr3_nt: TGCGCCAGCAGCCAGACTAGCGGGAGCTACGAGCAGTACTTC
d_call: TRBD2
v_call: TRBV5-1
j_call: TRBJ2-7
clone_size: many

cdr3_aa: CASSLLVRETQYF
cdr3_nt: TGTGCCAGCAGCTTATTGGTGAGAGAGACCCAGTACTTC
d_call: NA
v_call: TRBV7-2
j_call: TRBJ2-5
clone_size: many

cdr3_aa: CASSLGPETGGNYGYTF
cdr3_nt: TGTGCCAGCAGTTTAGGCCCCGAAACAGGGGGAAACTATGGCTACACCTTC
d_call: TRBD1
v_call: TRBV28
j_call: TRBJ1-2
clone_size: NA

cdr3_aa: CASTKDRVQETQYF
cdr3_nt: TGTGCCAGCACAAAGGACAGGGTACAAGAGACCCAGTACTTC
d_call: TRBD1
v_call: TRBV6-1
j_call: TRBJ2-5
clone_size: NA

cdr3_aa: CASSLGPTSGNTGELFF
cdr3_nt: TGTGCCAGCAGCTTAGGACCCACTAGCGGGAACACCGGGGAGCTGTTTTTT
d_call: TRBD2
v_call: TRBV7-8
j_call: TRBJ2-2
clone_size: many

cdr3_aa: CASSSHMRNQPQHF
cdr3_nt: TGTGCCAGCAGTTCCCACATGCGCAATCAGCCCCAGCATTTT
d_call: NA
v_call: TRBV12-3/TRBV12-4
j_call: TRBJ1-5
clone_size: many

cdr3_aa: CASSYRVNTEAFF
cdr3_nt: TGTGCCAGCAGTTACAGGGTGAACACTGAAGCTTTCTTT
d_call: NA
v_call: TRBV6-5
j_call: TRBJ1-1
clone_size: many

cdr3_aa: CASSLVSIHPYEQYF
cdr3_nt: TGTGCCAGCAGCTTAGTATCGATACACCCCTACGAGCAGTACTTC
d_call: NA
v_call: TRBV13
j_call: TRBJ2-7
clone_size: many

cdr3_aa: CASSNFPRGRGGYTF
cdr3_nt: TGTGCCAGCAGCAACTTCCCCAGGGGCAGAGGTGGCTACACCTTC
d_call: NA
v_call: TRBV6-1
j_call: TRBJ1-2
clone_size: NA

cdr3_aa: CASSLWLSRTKNYEQYF
cdr3_nt: TGTGCCAGCAGTTTATGGCTATCCCGCACGAAAAACTACGAGCAGTACTTC
d_call: NA
v_call: TRBV28
j_call: TRBJ2-7
clone_size: many

cdr3_aa: CASSPLDRYSPLHF
cdr3_nt: TGTGCCAGCAGTCCCCTGGACCGCTATTCACCCCTCCACTTT
d_call: NA
v_call: TRBV28
j_call: TRBJ1-6
clone_size: many

cdr3_aa: CASSPPGLAGPGELFF
cdr3_nt: TGTGCCAGCAGTCCCCCGGGACTAGCGGGGCCCGGGGAGCTGTTTTTT
d_call: TRBD2
v_call: TRBV27
j_call: TRBJ2-2
clone_size: many

cdr3_aa: CASSTRRKETQYF
cdr3_nt: TGTGCCAGCAGTACGCGACGGAAAGAGACCCAGTACTTC
d_call: NA
v_call: TRBV12-3/TRBV12-4
j_call: TRBJ2-5
clone_size: many

cdr3_aa: CAISESGRNYGYTF
cdr3_nt: TGTGCCATCAGTGAGTCGGGACGAAACTATGGCTACACCTTC
d_call: NA
v_call: TRBV10-3
j_call: TRBJ1-2
clone_size: many

cdr3_aa: CASRLTPGQGAYTIYF
cdr3_nt: TGTGCCAGCAGATTAACCCCGGGACAGGGGGCCTACACCATATATTTT
d_call: TRBD1
v_call: TRBV6-5
j_call: TRBJ1-3
clone_size: NA

cdr3_aa: CASSLFKSRPYEQYF
cdr3_nt: TGTGCCAGCAGTTTGTTTAAATCCAGACCCTACGAGCAGTACTTC
d_call: NA
v_call: TRBV28
j_call: TRBJ2-7
clone_size: many

cdr3_aa: CASSEGGIIAGELCF
cdr3_nt: TGTGCCAGCAGTGAAGGGGGGATTATTGCCGGGGAGCTGTGTTTT
d_call: NA
v_call: TRBV6-1
j_call: TRBJ2-2
clone_size: NA

cdr3_aa: CASSTAPGGYTF
cdr3_nt: TGTGCCAGCAGTACAGCCCCGGGTGGCTACACCTTC
d_call: NA
v_call: TRBV27
j_call: TRBJ1-2
clone_size: many

cdr3_aa: CASSLTTDQPQHF
cdr3_nt: TGTGCCAGCAGTTTGACAACCGATCAGCCCCAGCATTTT
d_call: NA
v_call: TRBV6-5
j_call: TRBJ1-5
clone_size: many

cdr3_aa: CAIVRGRNTGELFF
cdr3_nt: TGTGCCATCGTAAGGGGGCGAAACACCGGGGAGCTGTTTTTT
d_call: TRBD1
v_call: TRBV2
j_call: TRBJ2-2
clone_size: NA

cdr3_aa: CASSLTRQGFDYTF
cdr3_nt: TGTGCCAGCAGTCTGACACGACAGGGATTTGACTACACCTTC
d_call: TRBD1
v_call: TRBV6-1
j_call: TRBJ1-2
clone_size: NA

cdr3_aa: CASSPTELLPSEAFF
cdr3_nt: TGCGCCAGCAGCCCGACAGAGCTCTTACCGAGTGAAGCTTTCTTT
d_call: NA
v_call: TRBV5-1
j_call: TRBJ1-1
clone_size: NA

cdr3_aa: CASSPWDSHSNQPQHF
cdr3_nt: TGTGCCAGCAGTCCCTGGGACAGTCATAGCAATCAGCCCCAGCATTTT
d_call: TRBD1
v_call: TRBV6-1
j_call: TRBJ1-5
clone_size: many

cdr3_aa: CASSGYPNTEAFF
cdr3_nt: TGTGCCAGCAGTGGTTACCCGAACACTGAAGCTTTCTTT
d_call: NA
v_call: TRBV6-1
j_call: TRBJ1-1
clone_size: many

cdr3_aa: CASSLKVGMGAETQYF
cdr3_nt: TGTGCCAGCAGCTTAAAGGTTGGGATGGGCGCAGAGACCCAGTACTTC
d_call: NA
v_call: TRBV5-5
j_call: TRBJ2-5
clone_size: NA

cdr3_aa: CASSPFIAFEQYF
cdr3_nt: TGTGCCAGCAGCCCCTTCATTGCTTTCGAGCAGTACTTC
d_call: NA
v_call: TRBV7-2
j_call: TRBJ2-7
clone_size: NA

cdr3_aa: CASSPRLGGYGYTF
cdr3_nt: TGTGCCAGCAGTCCGAGATTGGGGGGCTATGGCTACACCTTC
d_call: NA
v_call: TRBV12-3/TRBV12-4
j_call: TRBJ1-2
clone_size: many

cdr3_aa: CASSLYPGQGTYEQYF
cdr3_nt: TGTGCCAGCAGCCTTTACCCGGGACAGGGGACGTACGAGCAGTACTTC
d_call: TRBD1
v_call: TRBV7-8
j_call: TRBJ2-7
clone_size: NA

cdr3_aa: CASSSGQGANQPQHF
cdr3_nt: TGTGCCAGCAGTTCAGGGCAGGGGGCGAATCAGCCCCAGCATTTT
d_call: TRBD1
v_call: TRBV6-5
j_call: TRBJ1-5
clone_size: NA

cdr3_aa: CASSPHRTGGPYEQYF
cdr3_nt: TGTGCCAGCAGTCCCCACCGGACAGGGGGCCCCTACGAGCAGTACTTC
d_call: TRBD1
v_call: TRBV12-3/TRBV12-4
j_call: TRBJ2-7
clone_size: many

cdr3_aa: CATSREPDPSGVQTQYF
cdr3_nt: TGTGCCACCAGCAGAGAACCGGACCCAAGCGGGGTTCAGACCCAGTACTTC
d_call: TRBD2
v_call: TRBV11-2
j_call: TRBJ2-5
clone_size: NA

cdr3_aa: CASSSPTAQAF
cdr3_nt: TGTGCCAGCAGTTCCCCCACGGCCCAAGCGTTC
d_call: NA
v_call: TRBV6-2/TRBV6-3
j_call: TRBJ2-5
clone_size: many

cdr3_aa: CASSELTGSNQPQHF
cdr3_nt: TGTGCCAGCAGTGAACTTACAGGTAGCAATCAGCCCCAGCATTTT
d_call: NA
v_call: TRBV2
j_call: TRBJ1-5
clone_size: NA

cdr3_aa: CASSGGGQGPLGYTF
cdr3_nt: TGTGCCAGCAGTGGGGGTGGGCAGGGCCCACTGGGCTACACCTTC
d_call: NA
v_call: TRBV28
j_call: TRBJ1-2
clone_size: NA